This T cell receptor beta chain was recorded in a study of response to subunit inactivated influenza vaccine. MiXCR was run by TCRdb on the RT-PCR reads, yielding one entry per CDR3 protein. The sample consists of 630,000 or so distinct CDR3 sequences, roughly 14% of them appearing once. This CDR3 spans 13 amino acids. Trimming took 11 bases from V and 1 from J, leaving 15 bases between them. Germline V lookup: CDR1 MNHEY, CDR2 SMNVEV (reference sequence). The sample in question was PBMCs from blood, obtained 11 to 12 days after vaccination. The V gene is TRBV27, the J gene TRBJ2-7; perhaps TRBD2 as D (6 bases). The TCR was taken from a man aged 45-65 years who received an inactivated influenza vaccine. CDR3 in DNA: TGTGCCTCAGCATCAGGGAGGTCCTACGAGCAGTACTTC. Its translation: CASASGRSYEQYF.